This T cell receptor (beta chain) comes out of a study of response to subunit inactivated influenza vaccine. Study results and caveats: Authors suggested each seasonal flu vaccination may recruit only limited numbers of new T cells.

Via MiXCR, TCRdb re-called the RT-PCR reads, giving one row per CDR3 protein. The table records a few hundred thousand distinct CDR3 sequences, approximately 21% of them present only once. Germline assignment: CDR1 MDHEN and CDR2 SYDVKM. This CDR3 has 16 amino acids. V was clipped by 3 bases and J by 0 bases; unmatched bases: 8. With regard to this clonotype: As yet, its antigen is unknown.

V is TRBV28 and J is TRBJ2-7; TRBD2 aligns across 7 bases. This material consisted of PBMCs from blood, taken less than 22 months after vaccination. The TCR originated in a man between 45 and 75 years old who received an inactivated influenza vaccine. CDR3: CASSFTWGGSSYEQYF. CDR3 coding DNA: TGTGCCAGCAGTTTCACATGGGGCGGGAGCTCCTACGAGCAGTACTTC. The variable domain in full, with the rest retrieved from reference TRBV28 and TRBJ2-7, is DVKVTQSSRYLVKRTGEKVFLECVQDMDHENMFWYRQDPGLGLRLIYFSYDVKMKEKGDIPEGYSVSREKKERFSLILESASTNQTSMYLCASSFTWGGSSYEQYFGPGTRLTVT.